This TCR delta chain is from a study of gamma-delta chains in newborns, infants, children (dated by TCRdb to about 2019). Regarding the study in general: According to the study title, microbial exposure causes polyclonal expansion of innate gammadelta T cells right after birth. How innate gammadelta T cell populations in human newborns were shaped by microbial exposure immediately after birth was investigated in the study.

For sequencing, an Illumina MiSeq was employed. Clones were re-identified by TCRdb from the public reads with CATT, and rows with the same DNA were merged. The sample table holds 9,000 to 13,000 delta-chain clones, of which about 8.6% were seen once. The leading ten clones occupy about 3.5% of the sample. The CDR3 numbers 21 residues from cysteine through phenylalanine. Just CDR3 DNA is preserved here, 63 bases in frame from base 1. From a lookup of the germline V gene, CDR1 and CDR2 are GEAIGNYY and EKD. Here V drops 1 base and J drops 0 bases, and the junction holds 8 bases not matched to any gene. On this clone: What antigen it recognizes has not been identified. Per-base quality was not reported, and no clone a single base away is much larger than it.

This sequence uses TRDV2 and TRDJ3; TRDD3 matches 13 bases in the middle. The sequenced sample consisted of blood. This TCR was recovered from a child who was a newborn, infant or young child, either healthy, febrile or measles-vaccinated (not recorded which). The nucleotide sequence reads TGTGCCTGTGACACGTACTGGGGGATACGGACGAGCTCCTGGGACACCCGACAGATGTTTTTC. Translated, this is CACDTYWGIRTSSWDTRQMFF.